This passage covers 6 T cell receptor beta chains from one sample sequenced in a study of T cell changes during pregnancy in multiple sclerosis. Using immunoSEQ multiplex PCR, the repertoire was profiled, and TCRdb retains in-frame clones only, with some absent. The table records 41,000 or so clones, over 90% of them present only once. Here the sequenced sample was CD8+ T cells from peripheral blood mononuclear cells, taken in the third trimester of pregnancy. Receptors originate from a female donor with multiple sclerosis, enrolled in a pregnancy study.

The chain is built from TRBV11-2 and TRBJ2-3; a possible D gene is TRBD2 (5 bases). V was shortened by 1 base and J by 2 bases, with 13 bases between the two germline ends. Germline loops: CDR1 SGHAT, CDR2 FQNNGV. The CDR3 extends over 16 amino acids. CDR3 protein: CASSLGWTEATDTQYF. The CDR3, as DNA: TGTGCCAGCAGCTTAGGTTGGACGGAGGCCACAGATACGCAGTATTTT.

This clone was counted at least ten times. The same CDR3 is also encoded by other DNA sequences in this sample. The CDR3 reads CASSVGGGDEQYF. DNA of the CDR3: TGTGCCAGCAGCGTAGGGGGCGGGGACGAGCAGTACTTC. The chain recombines TRBV9 with TRBJ2-7; the D gene is possibly TRBD2 (6 bases). This CDR3 is built from 13 residues. Germline V CDR1 and CDR2: SGDLS, YYNGEE. Trimming took 0 bases from V and 5 from J, leaving 9 bases between them.

The V and J genes are TRBV27 and TRBJ2-1, with TRBD1 as a possible D gene (5 bases). CDR1 and CDR2 from the germline V gene are MNHEY and SMNVEV (reference sequence). This CDR3 has 14 residues. The germline V and J ends were trimmed by 5 bases and 3 bases, with 11 bases remaining between them. CDR3 in DNA: TGTGCCAGCAGTCCGGACATGGACTACAATGAGCAGTTCTTC. This sequence encodes CASSPDMDYNEQFF.

The CDR3 sequence is CASSPDGDMNTEAFF. The DNA of the CDR3 is TGTGCCAGCAGCCCTGACGGGGACATGAACACTGAAGCTTTCTTT. The chain combines TRBV28 with TRBJ1-1; D is possibly TRBD1 (6 bases). The CDR3 is 15 residues long. The V end was cut by 6 bases, the J end by 0 bases, with 14 bases between. Germline V lookup: CDR1 MDHEN, CDR2 SYDVKM.

The chain uses TRBV19 and TRBJ2-7; TRBD2 agrees at 9 bases. The CDR3 has 16 residues. Germline V gene data show CDR1 as LNHDA and CDR2 as SQIVND (reference sequence). Unmatched junction bases numbered 7, after V lost 4 bases and J lost 0 bases. CDR3 in DNA: TGTGCCAGTAGTACACTAGCGGGTTTCGGCTCCTACGAGCAGTACTTC. Translation gives CASSTLAGFGSYEQYF. Looking up the rest from reference TRBV19 and TRBJ2-7 gives the full variable domain: DGGITQSPKYLFRKEGQNVTLSCEQNLNHDAMYWYRQDPGQGLRLIYYSQIVNDFQKGDIAEGYSVSREKKESFPLTVTSAQKNPTAFYLCASSTLAGFGSYEQYFGPGTRLTVT.

This clone came up once. This chain connects TRBV7-9 to TRBJ2-1; D might be TRBD2 (6 bases). V dropped 1 base and J dropped 8 bases, with 15 bases sitting between them. CDR1 SEHNR and CDR2 FQNEAQ come from the germline V gene (reference sequence). This CDR3 spans 15 amino acids. CDR3 sequence: CASSLGGGMADEQFF. DNA of the CDR3: TGTGCCAGCAGCTTAGGTGGCGGGATGGCGGATGAGCAGTTCTTC.